What follows are 11 T cell receptor beta chains derived from one specimen sequenced in a study of beta chain features in type 1 diabetes (dated by TCRdb to the late 2010s). To prepare the library, the immunoSEQ multiplex PCR assay was applied. All of the isolated RNA was reverse transcribed with the High Capacity cDNA Reverse Transcription Kit, so expressed TCRB transcripts were sequenced. TCRdb's version of the immuneACCESS table is confined to in-frame rearrangements and falls short of the full clone set. An unresolved V gene accounts for under half of the shortfall where checked; the remainder is of unknown origin. This sample holds about 160,000 clones; approximately 8.1% were observed only once. About 0.95% of the sample goes to the ten largest clones. These receptors are not linked to any known antigen. What the authors observed across the whole study: A moderate but significant shortening of TCRB CDR3 length was observed in type 1 diabetes patients in all four CD4+ subsets.

The sequencing sample was made of central memory CD4+ T cells from blood. The receptors originated from a woman aged 40 to 50 with type 1 diabetes.

The chain couples TRBV27 to TRBJ1-1; the match to TRBD1 covers 7 bases. The CDR3 has 13 amino acids. The ends lost 5 bases at V and 4 bases at J; junction bases unmatched: 4. Germline CDR1 reads MNHEY; CDR2 reads SMNVEV (reference sequence). CDR3 DNA: TGTGCCAGCAGTCCCGCAGGGGGCACTGAAGCTTTCTTT. This encodes CASSPAGGTEAFF.

This clone was picked up many times. This chain links TRBV7-2 with TRBJ2-7, with D perhaps TRBD1 (6 bases). With 4 bases removed from V and 3 bases from J, the gap between germline ends came to 10 bases. Germline V gives CDR1 SGHTA, CDR2 FQGNSA. The CDR3 extends over 13 amino acids. The CDR3 spells CASSWDTDYEQYF. The CDR3 DNA reads TGTGCCAGCAGCTGGGACACCGACTACGAGCAGTACTTC.

This clone was detected only a few times. V is TRBV30 and J is TRBJ2-1, with 8 bases matching TRBD1. Germline values: CDR1 GTSNPN, CDR2 SVGIG (reference sequence). The V gene end was trimmed by 3 bases and the J gene end by 3 bases; junction bases not matched to a gene: 13. The CDR3 is 17 residues long. The CDR3, as DNA: TGTGCCTGGAGGGGGGCGCGAAGGACAGGGAACTACAATGAGCAGTTCTTC. Its protein product is CAWRGARRTGNYNEQFF.

V is TRBV14 and J is TRBJ1-6; 7 nucleotides line up with TRBD1. Trimming took 1 base from V and 7 from J; bases not matched to a gene: 4. This CDR3 comprises 15 residues. Looked up from germline, CDR1 is SGHDN and CDR2 is FVKESK. In DNA form, the CDR3 reads TGTGCCAGCAGCCAAGGGACAGGTAGAAATTCACCCCTCCACTTT. This encodes CASSQGTGRNSPLHF.

This sequence joins TRBV7-9 and TRBJ1-1, with D tentatively TRBD1 (5 bases). The V end lost 5 bases, the J end lost 4 bases, and 14 bases lay between the germline ends. There are 14 residues in the CDR3. In germline, CDR1 is SEHNR, CDR2 FQNEAQ (reference sequence). The CDR3 sequence: CASSLFMGGTEAFF. The CDR3 nucleotides read TGTGCCAGCAGCCTTTTCATGGGGGGCACTGAAGCTTTCTTT.

This clone was observed a handful of times. The rearrangement links TRBV28 to TRBJ1-5; perhaps TRBD1 as D (5 bases). Trimming removed 6 bases from V and 1 base from J, with 16 bases in between. This CDR3 comprises 16 residues. Per germline, CDR1 MDHEN and CDR2 SYDVKM. CDR3 sequence reads: CASRVYPTASNQPQHF. DNA for the CDR3: TGTGCCAGCAGAGTTTACCCGACAGCCAGCAATCAGCCCCAGCATTTT.

Only a few counts were recorded for this clone. V and J are TRBV28 and TRBJ1-5; 7 bases align to TRBD1. The junction had 7 bases not matched to a gene; V was cut back by 8 bases and J by 3 bases. CDR1 and CDR2 from the germline V gene are MDHEN and SYDVKM. The CDR3 sequence is 14 residues long. The CDR3, as DNA: TGTGCCAGCTCGGACAGGATCGACAATCAGCCCCAGCATTTT. It specifies CASSDRIDNQPQHF.

This clone turned up a few times. The genes are TRBV5-1 and TRBJ2-7; TRBD1 aligns across 9 bases. This CDR3 contains 15 residues. CDR1 is SGHRS and CDR2 is YFSETQ in the germline V gene. Trimming took 4 bases from V and 6 from J; bases not matched to a gene: 11. The DNA of the CDR3 is TGCGCCAGCAGCCCTCCCCTCGGGACAGGGAGCGAGCAGTACTTC. Protein sequence: CASSPPLGTGSEQYF.

This clone was found a few times. The V gene is TRBV28, the J gene TRBJ1-2, with 7 bases fitting TRBD1. With V trimmed by 5 bases and J by 7 bases, 10 bases remained unmatched. This CDR3 is 14 amino acids long. Germline CDR1 is MDHEN and CDR2 is SYDVKM. CDR3 in DNA: TGTGCCAGCAGTCAACAGGGGACGGGTTTTGGCTACACCTTC. It yields the protein CASSQQGTGFGYTF.

This clone was detected a few times. The rearrangement joins TRBV2 to TRBJ1-1; the D gene is possibly TRBD1 (6 bases). The V gene lost 5 bases and the J gene lost 4 bases, with 14 bases spanning the gap. Germline V CDR1 and CDR2: SNHLY, FYNNEI. This CDR3 spans 14 amino acids. CDR3 nucleotide sequence: TGTGCCAGCAGTCGCGAACAGGGTAGCACTGAAGCTTTCTTT. Protein sequence: CASSREQGSTEAFF.

This chain joins TRBV4-3 and TRBJ1-2; the match to TRBD1 covers 11 bases. Germline loops: CDR1 LGHNA, CDR2 YSLEER. The CDR3 runs 17 residues. V shed 2 bases and J 5 bases; nucleotides not matched to a gene: 10. CDR3: CASSQSAGQGALYGYTF. For the CDR3, the DNA is TGCGCCAGCAGCCAATCGGCCGGACAGGGGGCATTATATGGCTACACCTTC.